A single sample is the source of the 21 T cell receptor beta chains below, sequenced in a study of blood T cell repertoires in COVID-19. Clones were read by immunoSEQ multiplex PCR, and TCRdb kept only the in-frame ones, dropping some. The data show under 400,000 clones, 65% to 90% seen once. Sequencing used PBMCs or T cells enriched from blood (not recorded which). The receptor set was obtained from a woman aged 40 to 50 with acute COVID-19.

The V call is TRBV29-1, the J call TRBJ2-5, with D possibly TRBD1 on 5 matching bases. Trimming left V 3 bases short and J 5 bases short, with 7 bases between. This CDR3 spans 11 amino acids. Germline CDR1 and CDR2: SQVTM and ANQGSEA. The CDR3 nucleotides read TGCAGCGTTGACAGGGCCGAGACCCAGTACTTC. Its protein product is CSVDRAETQYF.

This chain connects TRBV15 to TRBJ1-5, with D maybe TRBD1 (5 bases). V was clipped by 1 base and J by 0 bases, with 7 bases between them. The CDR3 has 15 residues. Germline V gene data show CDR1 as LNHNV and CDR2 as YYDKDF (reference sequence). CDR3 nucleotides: TGTGCCACCAGCAGAGTCAGGGATAGCAATCAGCCCCAGCATTTT. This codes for CATSRVRDSNQPQHF.

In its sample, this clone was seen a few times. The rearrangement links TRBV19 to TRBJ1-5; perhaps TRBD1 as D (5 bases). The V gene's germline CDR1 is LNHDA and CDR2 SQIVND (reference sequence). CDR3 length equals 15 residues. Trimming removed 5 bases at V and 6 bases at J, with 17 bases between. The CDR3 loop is CASSLGQGRGQPQHF. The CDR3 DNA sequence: TGTGCCAGTAGTCTAGGACAAGGAAGGGGTCAGCCCCAGCATTTT.

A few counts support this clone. The CDR3 spells CASIPGGFLNTEAFF. The CDR3 coding sequence is TGTGCCAGCATTCCAGGGGGGTTTTTAAACACTGAAGCTTTCTTT. This rearrangement joins TRBV6-5 to TRBJ1-1; TRBD1 matches 7 bases. The trim removed 7 bases at V and 2 bases at J, leaving 10 bases unmatched. This CDR3 contains 15 residues. Per the germline V gene, CDR1 is MNHEY and CDR2 is SVGAGI.

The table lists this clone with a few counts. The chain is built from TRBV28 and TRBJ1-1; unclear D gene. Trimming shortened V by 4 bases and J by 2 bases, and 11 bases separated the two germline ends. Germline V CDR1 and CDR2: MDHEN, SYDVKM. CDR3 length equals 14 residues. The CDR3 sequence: CASSSRGLNTEAFF. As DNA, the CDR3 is TGTGCCAGCAGTTCCAGAGGACTTAACACTGAAGCTTTCTTT.

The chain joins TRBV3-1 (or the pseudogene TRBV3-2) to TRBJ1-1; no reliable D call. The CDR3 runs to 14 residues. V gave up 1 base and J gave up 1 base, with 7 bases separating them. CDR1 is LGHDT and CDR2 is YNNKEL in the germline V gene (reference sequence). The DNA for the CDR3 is TGTGCCAGCAGCCAAGTTCCGGGGAACACTGAAGCTTTCTTT. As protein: CASSQVPGNTEAFF.

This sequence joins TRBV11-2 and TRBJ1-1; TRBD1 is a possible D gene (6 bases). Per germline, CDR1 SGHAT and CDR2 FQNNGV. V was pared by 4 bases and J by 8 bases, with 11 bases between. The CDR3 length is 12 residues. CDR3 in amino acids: CASSWTAAEAFF. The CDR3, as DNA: TGTGCCAGCAGCTGGACAGCGGCCGAAGCTTTCTTT. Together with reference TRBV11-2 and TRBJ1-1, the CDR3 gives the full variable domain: EAGVAQSPRYKIIEKRQSVAFWCNPISGHATLYWYQQILGQGPKLLIQFQNNGVVDDSQLPKDRFSAERLKGVDSTLKIQPAKLEDSAVYLCASSWTAAEAFFGQGTRLTVV.

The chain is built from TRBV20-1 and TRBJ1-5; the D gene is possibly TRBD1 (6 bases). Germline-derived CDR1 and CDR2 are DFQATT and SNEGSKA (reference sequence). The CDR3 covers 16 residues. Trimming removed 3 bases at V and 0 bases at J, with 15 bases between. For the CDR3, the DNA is TGCAGTGCTAGTCCAGGAGGACAGTATAGCAATCAGCCCCAGCATTTT. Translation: CSASPGGQYSNQPQHF.

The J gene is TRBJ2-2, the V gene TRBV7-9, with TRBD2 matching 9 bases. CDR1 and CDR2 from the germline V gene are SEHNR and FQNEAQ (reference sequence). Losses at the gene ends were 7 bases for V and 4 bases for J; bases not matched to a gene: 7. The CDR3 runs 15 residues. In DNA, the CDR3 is TGTGCCAGCAAGGTAGCGGGGGCCCGCACCGGGGAGCTGTTTTTT. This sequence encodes CASKVAGARTGELFF.

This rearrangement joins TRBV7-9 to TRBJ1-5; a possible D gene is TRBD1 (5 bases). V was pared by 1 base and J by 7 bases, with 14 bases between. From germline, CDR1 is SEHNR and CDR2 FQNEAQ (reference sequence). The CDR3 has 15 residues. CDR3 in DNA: TGTGCCAGCAGCTTAGAGGGCAGGGTGGACCAGCCCCAGCATTTT. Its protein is CASSLEGRVDQPQHF.

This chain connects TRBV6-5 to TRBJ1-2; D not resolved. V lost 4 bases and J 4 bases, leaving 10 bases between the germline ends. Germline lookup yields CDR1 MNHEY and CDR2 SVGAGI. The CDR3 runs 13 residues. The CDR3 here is CASSSAGGYGYTF. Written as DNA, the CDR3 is TGTGCCAGCAGTTCCGCGGGTGGCTATGGCTACACCTTC.

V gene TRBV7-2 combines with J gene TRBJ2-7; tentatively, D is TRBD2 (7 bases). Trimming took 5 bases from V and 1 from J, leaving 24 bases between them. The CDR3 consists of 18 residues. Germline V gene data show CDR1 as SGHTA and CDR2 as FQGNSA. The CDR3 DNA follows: TGTGCCAGCAGCCCTTGGGGAGGGGGGGGCGGCCGGTCCTACGAGCAGTACTTC. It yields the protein CASSPWGGGGGRSYEQYF.

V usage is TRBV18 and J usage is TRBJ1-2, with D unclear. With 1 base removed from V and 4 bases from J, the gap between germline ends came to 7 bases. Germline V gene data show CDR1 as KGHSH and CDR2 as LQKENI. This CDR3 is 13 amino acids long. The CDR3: CASSPQPVYGYTF. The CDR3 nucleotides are TGTGCCAGCTCACCACAGCCCGTCTATGGCTACACCTTC. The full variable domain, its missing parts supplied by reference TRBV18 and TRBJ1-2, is NAGVMQNPRHLVRRRGQEARLRCSPMKGHSHVYWYRQLPEEGLKFMVYLQKENIIDESGMPKERFSAEFPKEGPSILRIQQVVRGDSAAYFCASSPQPVYGYTFGSGTRLTVV.

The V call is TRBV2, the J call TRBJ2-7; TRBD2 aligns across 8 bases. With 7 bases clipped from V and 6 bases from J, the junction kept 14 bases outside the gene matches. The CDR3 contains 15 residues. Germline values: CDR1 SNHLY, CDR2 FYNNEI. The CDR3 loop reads CASKEGLAGHVEQYF. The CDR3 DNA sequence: TGTGCCAGCAAAGAAGGTTTAGCGGGACACGTCGAGCAGTACTTC.

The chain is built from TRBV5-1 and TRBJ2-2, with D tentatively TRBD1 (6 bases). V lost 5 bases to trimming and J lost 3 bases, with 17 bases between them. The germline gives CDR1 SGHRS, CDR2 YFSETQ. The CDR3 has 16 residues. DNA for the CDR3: TGCGCCAGCAGTAGTCCCGGGACAATAGACACCGGGGAGCTGTTTTTT. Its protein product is CASSSPGTIDTGELFF.

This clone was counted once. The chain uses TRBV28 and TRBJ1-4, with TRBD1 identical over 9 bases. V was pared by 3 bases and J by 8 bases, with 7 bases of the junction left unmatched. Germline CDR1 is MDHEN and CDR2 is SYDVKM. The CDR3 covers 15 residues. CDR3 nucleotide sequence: TGTGCCAGCAGTTTGCCGACAGGGGGTAACGAAAAACTGTTTTTT. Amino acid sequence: CASSLPTGGNEKLFF.

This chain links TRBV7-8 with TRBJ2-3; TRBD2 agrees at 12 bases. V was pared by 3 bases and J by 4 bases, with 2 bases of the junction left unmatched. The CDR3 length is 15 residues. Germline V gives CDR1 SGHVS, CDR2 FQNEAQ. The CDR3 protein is CASSLTSGSADTQYF. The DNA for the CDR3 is TGTGCCAGCAGCTTGACTAGCGGGAGTGCAGATACGCAGTATTTT.

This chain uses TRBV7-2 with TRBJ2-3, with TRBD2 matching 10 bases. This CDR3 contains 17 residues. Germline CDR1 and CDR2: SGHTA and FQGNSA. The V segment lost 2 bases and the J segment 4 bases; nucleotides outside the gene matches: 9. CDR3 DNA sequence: TGTGCCAGCAGCTTATCCCAGGCTAGCGGGAGTTCAGATACGCAGTATTTT. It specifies CASSLSQASGSSDTQYF.

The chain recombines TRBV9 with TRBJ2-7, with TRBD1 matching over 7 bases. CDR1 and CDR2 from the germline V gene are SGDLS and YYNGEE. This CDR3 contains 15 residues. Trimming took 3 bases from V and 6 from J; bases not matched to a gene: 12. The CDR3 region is CASSDETGKKAEQYF. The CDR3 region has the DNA TGTGCCAGCAGCGACGAGACAGGGAAGAAGGCCGAGCAGTACTTC.

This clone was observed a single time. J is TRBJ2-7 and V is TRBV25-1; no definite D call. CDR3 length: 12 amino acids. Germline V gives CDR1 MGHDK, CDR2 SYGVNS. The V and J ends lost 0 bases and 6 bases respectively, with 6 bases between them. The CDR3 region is CASSEYGGEQYF. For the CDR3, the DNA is TGTGCCAGCAGTGAATATGGCGGCGAGCAGTACTTC.

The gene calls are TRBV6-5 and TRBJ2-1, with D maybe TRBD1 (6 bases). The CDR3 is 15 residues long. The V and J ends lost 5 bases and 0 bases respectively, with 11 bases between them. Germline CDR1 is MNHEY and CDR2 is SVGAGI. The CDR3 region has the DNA TGTGCCAGCAGTCGGTTCAGGGGCTCCTACAATGAGCAGTTCTTC. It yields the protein CASSRFRGSYNEQFF.